The next 24 T cell receptor beta chains were all read from a single sample in a study of blood T cell repertoires in COVID-19. The assay was immunoSEQ multiplex PCR, and TCRdb's table has in-frame clones only and misses some. The repertoire consists of some 200,000 clones, with roughly 84% occurring once and the leading ten covering around 7%. The sequenced sample was PBMCs or T cells enriched from blood (not recorded which). These receptors were taken from a man aged 25-45 years in a cohort exposed to, infected with or recovered from COVID-19 (not recorded which).

V is TRBV7-9 and J is TRBJ2-6, with 7 nucleotides matching TRBD1. The CDR3 sequence is 15 residues long. From germline, CDR1 is SEHNR and CDR2 FQNEAQ (reference sequence). V dropped 8 bases and J dropped 0; count of bases not matched to a gene: 4. The CDR3 bases are TGTGCCAGCGGGACAGCTGTCTCTGGGGCCAACGTCCTGACTTTC. As protein: CASGTAVSGANVLTF.

V and J are TRBV7-2 and TRBJ2-6; no definite D call. Trimming took off 2 bases at V and 0 bases at J, with 14 bases between the two ends. The V gene's germline CDR1 is SGHTA and CDR2 FQGNSA. The CDR3 is 18 amino acids. In DNA, the CDR3 is TGTGCCAGCAGCTTAACCGTGAAAGCCTACTCTGGGGCCAACGTCCTGACTTTC. The encoded protein is CASSLTVKAYSGANVLTF.

Here the CDR3 reads CSVQTGSGNTIYF. CDR3 bases: TGCAGCGTTCAAACAGGCTCTGGAAACACCATATATTTT. The J gene is TRBJ1-3, the V gene TRBV29-1; the D gene is possibly TRBD1 (5 bases). The V gene's germline CDR1 is SQVTM and CDR2 ANQGSEA. The CDR3 runs 13 residues. Trimming took 5 bases from V and 0 from J, leaving 8 bases between them.

The J gene is TRBJ2-2, the V gene TRBV5-1; perhaps TRBD1 as D (7 bases). The germline V gene has CDR1 SGHRS and CDR2 YFSETQ. V shed 4 bases and J shed 6 bases, with 16 bases lying between them. This CDR3 has 15 amino acids. CDR3 region: CASSPRQGGPGELFF. The DNA for the CDR3 is TGCGCCAGCAGCCCGCGACAGGGAGGTCCCGGGGAGCTGTTTTTT.

This sequence joins TRBV28 and TRBJ1-1, with D possibly TRBD1 on 5 matching bases. CDR3 size: 13 residues. Germline V CDR1 and CDR2: MDHEN, SYDVKM. The V end lost 7 bases, the J end lost 6 bases, and 15 bases lay between the germline ends. The CDR3 reads CASTLGGGPEAFF. The CDR3 DNA sequence: TGTGCCAGCACCTTGGGGGGGGGTCCTGAAGCTTTCTTT.

This clone was observed a few times. CDR3 sequence reads: CASSFTGNRDNEQFF. CDR3 in DNA: TGTGCCAGCAGCTTCACGGGAAATCGGGACAATGAGCAGTTCTTC. The chain uses TRBV7-3 and TRBJ2-1, with D perhaps matching TRBD2 (5 bases). V lost 3 bases and J lost 5, with 14 bases in between. The germline CDR1 and CDR2 sequences are SGHTA and FQGTGA. The CDR3 is made up of 15 amino acids.

The CDR3, as DNA: TGCGCCAGTACATTCGGGGGTTCGAACACTGAAGCTTTCTTT. Translation gives CASTFGGSNTEAFF. The chain carries TRBV10-2 and TRBJ1-1, with a tentative D call TRBD1 (5 bases). Germline assignment: CDR1 WSHSY and CDR2 SAAADI. The CDR3 extends over 14 amino acids. V lost 9 bases to trimming and J lost 1 base, with 15 bases between them.

With respect to this clone: The same CDR3 is also encoded by other DNA sequences in this sample. The chain is built from TRBV5-1 and TRBJ1-1; 7 bases match TRBD1. The CDR3 consists of 15 residues. Trimming at V came to 0 bases and at J to 0 bases, leaving 2 bases not matched to a gene. Germline V gives CDR1 SGHRS, CDR2 YFSETQ. CDR3 in DNA: TGCGCCAGCAGCTTGGGTGGGACAGTGAACACTGAAGCTTTCTTT. This gives the protein CASSLGGTVNTEAFF.

The J gene is TRBJ1-1, the V gene TRBV28; D perhaps matches TRBD1 (5 bases). CDR1 is MDHEN and CDR2 is SYDVKM in the germline V gene. Trimming left V 4 bases short and J 2 bases short, with 14 bases between. CDR3 length: 15 residues. The CDR3 region is CASSYRTRFNTEAFF. The DNA for the CDR3 is TGTGCCAGCAGTTATAGGACACGTTTTAACACTGAAGCTTTCTTT. The whole variable domain, remainder taken from reference TRBV28 and TRBJ1-1, is DVKVTQSSRYLVKRTGEKVFLECVQDMDHENMFWYRQDPGLGLRLIYFSYDVKMKEKGDIPEGYSVSREKKERFSLILESASTNQTSMYLCASSYRTRFNTEAFFGQGTRLTVV.

This clone was seen once. The V gene is TRBV7-9, the J gene TRBJ2-3, with D unresolved. Germline V gene sequence: CDR1 SEHNR, CDR2 FQNEAQ (reference sequence). Trimming shortened V by 1 base and J by 4 bases, and 12 bases separated the two germline ends. There are 15 residues in the CDR3. For the CDR3, the DNA is TGTGCCAGCAGCTTAGGTACAGCCCTCGCAGATACGCAGTATTTT. Residues: CASSLGTALADTQYF.

The chain couples TRBV7-2 to TRBJ2-4; 7 nucleotides agree with TRBD1. Unmatched junction bases numbered 5, after V lost 5 bases and J lost 1 base. CDR3 length: 15 amino acids. CDR1 and CDR2 from the germline V gene are SGHTA and FQGNSA. This CDR3 is CASSDLDRAKNIQYF. The CDR3 DNA reads TGTGCCAGCAGCGACCTGGACAGGGCCAAAAACATTCAGTACTTC. The entire variable domain, with the rest obtained from reference TRBV7-2 and TRBJ2-4, is as follows: GAGVSQSPSNKVTEKGKDVELRCDPISGHTALYWYRQSLGQGLEFLIYFQGNSAPDKSGLPSDRFSAERTGGSVSTLTIQRTQQEDSAVYLCASSDLDRAKNIQYFGAGTRLSVL.

V and J are TRBV9 and TRBJ2-7; the match to TRBD1 covers 7 bases. The J segment lost 3 bases and the V segment lost 4 bases, leaving 10 bases of the junction unmatched. The CDR3 sequence is 15 residues long. Germline V gives CDR1 SGDLS, CDR2 YYNGEE. The DNA of the CDR3 is TGTGCCAGCAGCTTACGACAGGGCCTTAGCTACGAGCAGTACTTC. It translates to CASSLRQGLSYEQYF.

The chain combines TRBV3-1 (or the pseudogene TRBV3-2) with TRBJ2-5; 10 bases match TRBD2. This CDR3 contains 15 residues. V lost 0 bases, J lost 8 bases, and 6 bases stayed unmatched. In germline, CDR1 is LGHDT, CDR2 YNNKEL (reference sequence). The CDR3 DNA sequence: TGTGCCAGCAGCCAAGAAGTGCTAGCGGGAGTAACCCAGTACTTC. This translates into CASSQEVLAGVTQYF.

The chain uses TRBV7-2 and TRBJ1-5; possible D gene TRBD1, 5 bases. The CDR3 contains 16 residues. Trimming stripped 2 bases from V and 3 bases from J, with 14 bases between. Germline V gene lookup returns CDR1 SGHTA and CDR2 FQGNSA. CDR3 in amino acids: CASSLKVTALNQPQHF. The CDR3 bases are TGTGCCAGCAGCTTAAAGGTGACAGCCCTCAATCAGCCCCAGCATTTT. Full variable domain (missing parts from reference TRBV7-2 and TRBJ1-5): GAGVSQSPSNKVTEKGKDVELRCDPISGHTALYWYRQSLGQGLEFLIYFQGNSAPDKSGLPSDRFSAERTGGSVSTLTIQRTQQEDSAVYLCASSLKVTALNQPQHFGDGTRLSIL.

The CDR3 spells CASSLDGTGGSGKLFF. CDR3 DNA: TGTGCCAGCAGCTTGGATGGGACAGGGGGTTCGGGAAAACTGTTTTTT. The chain recombines TRBV5-8 with TRBJ1-4; 11 bases align to TRBD1. Germline assignment: CDR1 SGHTS and CDR2 YDEGEE. Germline trimming cut 0 bases from V and 10 bases from J; bases unmatched to any gene: 8. This CDR3 is 16 amino acids long. Looking up the rest from reference TRBV5-8 and TRBJ1-4 gives the full variable domain: EAGVTQSPTHLIKTRGQQATLRCSPISGHTSVYWYQQALGLGLQFLLWYDEGEERNRGNFPPRFSGRQFPNYSSELNVNALELEDSALYLCASSLDGTGGSGKLFFGSGTQLSVL.

The chain employs TRBV19 and TRBJ2-4; D possibly corresponds to TRBD1 (6 bases). CDR3 size: 15 residues. The V end lost 4 bases, the J end lost 0 bases, and 10 bases lay between the germline ends. Germline assignment: CDR1 LNHDA and CDR2 SQIVND (reference sequence). DNA of the CDR3: TGTGCCAGTAGTAGAACAGGGCTAGCCAAAAACATTCAGTACTTC. Its translation: CASSRTGLAKNIQYF.

V usage is TRBV19 and J usage is TRBJ1-4, with 10 nucleotides matching TRBD1. This CDR3 contains 16 residues. The V and J ends lost 5 bases and 8 bases, in that order; junction bases with no gene match: 11. CDR1 is LNHDA and CDR2 is SQIVND in the germline V gene (reference sequence). The CDR3 nucleotides are TGTGCCAGTAGTTCCCCGGGAGGGGACAGGGGCGAAAAACTGTTTTTT. This translates into CASSSPGGDRGEKLFF.

This sequence joins TRBV7-9 and TRBJ2-2; D is uncertain. The CDR3 loop spans 13 amino acids. V was shortened by 8 bases and J by 6 bases, with 13 bases between the two germline ends. Germline CDR1 and CDR2: SEHNR and FQNEAQ (reference sequence). CDR3 DNA sequence: TGTGCCAGCCCCACTGGGCCACCCGGGGAGCTGTTTTTT. Amino acids: CASPTGPPGELFF. Filled out from reference TRBV7-9 and TRBJ2-2, the complete variable domain reads DTGVSQNPRHKITKRGQNVTFRCDPISEHNRLYWYRQTLGQGPEFLTYFQNEAQLEKSRLLSDRFSAERPKGSFSTLEIQRTEQGDSAMYLCASPTGPPGELFFGEGSRLTVL.

This rearrangement joins TRBV29-1 to TRBJ2-7; D is possibly TRBD2 (6 bases). Between the trimmed V and J ends, which lost 7 bases and 1 base, there was a span of 20 bases. The CDR3 is 15 amino acids. Germline CDR1 SQVTM, CDR2 ANQGSEA. The DNA for the CDR3 is TGCAGCGGCCGGGGCGCAGCGGGTAGTTCCTACGAGCAGTACTTC. Its translation: CSGRGAAGSSYEQYF.

The CDR3 spells CASSAAGGSPLHF. The CDR3 DNA reads TGTGCCAGCAGCGCGGCAGGGGGTTCACCCCTCCACTTT. The rearrangement uses TRBV5-4 and TRBJ1-6; 7 bases fit TRBD1. CDR3 size: 13 residues. The V segment lost 4 bases and the J segment 9 bases; nucleotides outside the gene matches: 4. The germline V gene encodes CDR1 SGHNT and CDR2 YYREEE (reference sequence).

The chain employs TRBV9 and TRBJ1-2, with D unresolved. Trimming took off 3 bases at V and 6 bases at J, with 18 bases between the two ends. The length of the CDR3 is 15 residues. Germline V gives CDR1 SGDLS, CDR2 YYNGEE. The CDR3 region is CASSAASEGTNGYTF. CDR3 sequence (DNA): TGTGCCAGCAGCGCAGCTAGTGAAGGTACGAATGGCTACACCTTC.

The V gene is TRBV19, the J gene TRBJ1-1; D uncertain. Trimming stripped 2 bases from V and 1 base from J, with 8 bases between. CDR1 is LNHDA, CDR2 SQIVND, per germline (reference sequence). The CDR3 runs 14 residues. The CDR3 bases are TGTGCCAGTAGTATAACCATGAGGAACACTGAAGCTTTCTTT. Its translation: CASSITMRNTEAFF.

The V call is TRBV14, the J call TRBJ1-3; D gene unclear. Germline CDR1 is SGHDN and CDR2 is FVKESK. The CDR3 runs 15 residues. The ends were cut back, 4 bases at V and 0 bases at J, with 10 bases in the middle. CDR3 DNA: TGTGCCAGCAGCCCGTACGGTAGCTCTGGAAACACCATATATTTT. This encodes CASSPYGSSGNTIYF.

V usage is TRBV28 and J usage is TRBJ1-3; D is uncertain. In germline, CDR1 is MDHEN, CDR2 SYDVKM. CDR3 length: 14 residues. V dropped 6 bases and J dropped 2 bases, with 11 bases sitting between them. The DNA for the CDR3 is TGTGCCAGCAGAGCCCCGGGGACTGGAAACACCATATATTTT. It specifies CASRAPGTGNTIYF.